The TCR beta chain described here comes from a study of cytomegalovirus exposure and HLA in healthy donors. This clone was picked up a small number of times. The PCR used 60 Vbeta and 13 Jbeta primers. Sequenced by immunoSEQ multiplex PCR; TCRdb stores in-frame clones only, minus some. The sample consists of about 130,000 clones, 79% of them appearing once. Trimming took 4 bases from V and 3 from J; bases not matched to a gene: 9. Germline V gives CDR1 SGHTA, CDR2 FQGNSA. This CDR3 is built from 15 residues. This TCR derives from a man aged 18 to 30 in good health and CMV-seronegative. Specimen: PBMCs. This rearrangement joins TRBV7-2 to TRBJ2-7, with 7 bases identical to TRBD1. CDR3 nucleotide sequence: TGTGCCAGCAGCTCCGGGACAGCGTTCCTCTACGAGCAGTACTTC. Encoded protein: CASSSGTAFLYEQYF.